A selection of T cell receptor beta chains follows, all from one sample in a study of blood T cell repertoires in COVID-19. Profiling relied on immunoSEQ multiplex PCR, and the TCRdb table lists in-frame clones only, not all of them. The sample records a few hundred thousand clones, 80% to 90% being singletons. The source material was PBMCs or T cells enriched from blood (not recorded which). The receptors here all came from a woman aged 45 to 65 who had recovered from COVID-19. The CDR3 runs from the conserved cysteine through the conserved F or W. Fields, in order: J gene, D gene, V gene, CDR3 protein. A D gene is named only where the DNA matches it firmly.

J: TRBJ2-1
D: -
V: TRBV27
CDR3: CASSPGGRRNEQFF

J: TRBJ1-4
D: TRBD1
V: TRBV7-9
CDR3: CASSFTGTGLFF

J: TRBJ1-1
D: TRBD1
V: TRBV4-2
CDR3: CASSPTGRYTEAFF

J: TRBJ1-5
D: -
V: TRBV28
CDR3: CASSGLTGTGNQPQHF

J: TRBJ2-6
D: TRBD2
V: TRBV4-2
CDR3: CASSQGTSSGANVLTF

J: TRBJ2-1
D: -
V: TRBV19
CDR3: CASSIGPMGQFF

J: TRBJ1-1
D: TRBD1
V: TRBV4-1
CDR3: CASSQEDRVGTEAFF

J: TRBJ1-2
D: TRBD1
V: TRBV2
CDR3: CASSSQGVLRGYTF

J: TRBJ2-1
D: TRBD2
V: TRBV29-1
CDR3: CSVPGLAGVYNEQFF

J: TRBJ1-2
D: -
V: TRBV12-3/TRBV12-4
CDR3: CASSEGESYGYTF

J: TRBJ1-6
D: -
V: TRBV3-1/TRBV3-2
CDR3: CASSQGAVNSPLHF

J: TRBJ1-5
D: -
V: TRBV10-3
CDR3: CAISEADNQPQHF

J: TRBJ1-2
D: -
V: TRBV29-1
CDR3: CSVQPGGGYTF

J: TRBJ2-1
D: -
V: TRBV4-2
CDR3: CASSQEGGGSSGEQFF

J: TRBJ1-2
D: TRBD1
V: TRBV3-1/TRBV3-2
CDR3: CASSPTTGTYGYTF

J: TRBJ1-1
D: -
V: TRBV5-1
CDR3: CASSFFGPENTEAFF

J: TRBJ1-1
D: -
V: TRBV7-2
CDR3: CASRPWSGEAFF

J: TRBJ1-1
D: -
V: TRBV5-3
CDR3: CARSLAVMWTEAFF

J: TRBJ1-3
D: -
V: TRBV5-1
CDR3: CASSGSGTANSGNTIYF

J: TRBJ2-1
D: TRBD1
V: TRBV7-2
CDR3: CASSLQGADNEQFF

J: TRBJ1-5
D: TRBD1
V: TRBV28
CDR3: CASRFRGLRAPQHF

J: TRBJ1-2
D: -
V: TRBV29-1
CDR3: CSVEVGVGYTF

J: TRBJ2-1
D: TRBD2
V: TRBV28
CDR3: CASSLPSGGDVDNEQFF

J: TRBJ1-1
D: -
V: TRBV5-4
CDR3: CASSLFGGRNTEAFF

J: TRBJ2-1
D: TRBD2
V: TRBV5-1
CDR3: CASSLAGPAYNEQFF

J: TRBJ1-2
D: -
V: TRBV9
CDR3: CASSVARYYDGYTF

J: TRBJ1-1
D: -
V: TRBV6-5
CDR3: CASTDTSTEAFF

J: TRBJ2-3
D: -
V: TRBV28
CDR3: CASSLSLGVVTDTQYF

J: TRBJ1-5
D: -
V: TRBV3-1/TRBV3-2
CDR3: CASSQGPSNQPQHF

J: TRBJ1-4
D: -
V: TRBV7-9
CDR3: CASSTGNKLFF

J: TRBJ1-2
D: TRBD1
V: TRBV28
CDR3: CASSRDRVNYGYTF

J: TRBJ2-1
D: -
V: TRBV11-3
CDR3: CASSTGMGDEQFF

J: TRBJ1-6
D: TRBD1
V: TRBV7-2
CDR3: CASSPEGQGSYNSPLHF

J: TRBJ1-1
D: TRBD1
V: TRBV2
CDR3: CASSEALLQGANTEAFF

J: TRBJ1-2
D: -
V: TRBV25-1
CDR3: CASSKTGLHIYGYTF

J: TRBJ2-7
D: TRBD1
V: TRBV6-5
CDR3: CASRDSFYEQYF

J: TRBJ2-3
D: TRBD1
V: TRBV11-2
CDR3: CASRQGGDTQYF

J: TRBJ1-1
D: -
V: TRBV28
CDR3: CASSSRFTEAFF

J: TRBJ1-5
D: TRBD1
V: TRBV19
CDR3: CASSAGTGVYQPQHF

J: TRBJ1-5
D: -
V: TRBV6-1
CDR3: CASSEQHSNQPQHF

J: TRBJ1-6
D: -
V: TRBV13
CDR3: CASSSRRTEVRSPLHF

J: TRBJ1-2
D: TRBD1
V: TRBV7-7
CDR3: CASSKHDQDRDSRYGYTF

J: TRBJ1-2
D: -
V: TRBV7-2
CDR3: CASSLVAGALYGYTF